These 24 T cell receptor beta chains came from one sample sequenced in a study of T cell repertoires in cytomegalovirus infection. One entry per CDR3 protein results from TCRdb running MiXCR on the reads. The sample yields some 300,000 distinct CDR3 sequences, about a tenth seen once. Sequenced sample: PBMCs. The receptors shown here come from a human donor in good health (CMV status not recorded). Some clones in this sample may be carry-over from other donors' samples.

This chain connects TRBV18 to TRBJ2-7; 7 nucleotides agree with TRBD1. The junction had 4 bases not matched to a gene; V was cut back by 2 bases and J by 3 bases. The CDR3 runs to 14 residues. CDR1 is KGHSH, CDR2 LQKENI, per germline. The CDR3 DNA reads as TGTGCCAGCTCACCATCCCGGGACAGCTACGAGCAGTACTTC. It codes for CASSPSRDSYEQYF.

This clonotype was counted at least ten times. The rearrangement uses TRBV20-1 and TRBJ2-7, with TRBD2 matching 10 bases. Trimming at V came to 6 bases and at J to 3 bases, leaving 5 bases not matched to a gene. The germline gives CDR1 DFQATT, CDR2 SNEGSKA (reference sequence). The CDR3 consists of 13 residues. DNA of the CDR3: TGCAGTGCCAGTACTAGCGGGGACTACGAGCAGTACTTC. It yields the protein CSASTSGDYEQYF.

This clonotype came up many times. The rearrangement joins TRBV9 to TRBJ2-1; the match to TRBD2 covers 7 bases. The germline V gene encodes CDR1 SGDLS and CDR2 YYNGEE. The J segment lost 2 bases and the V segment lost 3 bases, leaving 5 bases of the junction unmatched. The CDR3 contains 15 residues. CDR3 sequence reads: CASSGGTNAYNEQFF. The CDR3, as DNA: TGTGCCAGCAGCGGCGGGACTAACGCCTACAATGAGCAGTTCTTC. Looking up the rest from reference TRBV9 and TRBJ2-1 gives the full variable domain: DSGVTQTPKHLITATGQRVTLRCSPRSGDLSVYWYQQSLDQGLQFLIQYYNGEERAKGNILERFSAQQFPDLHSELNLSSLELGDSALYFCASSGGTNAYNEQFFGPGTRLTVL.

A few counts support this clonotype. The rearrangement joins TRBV2 to TRBJ2-4; TRBD2 might be the D (6 bases). Looked up from germline, CDR1 is SNHLY and CDR2 is FYNNEI. V shed 6 bases and J shed 3 bases, with 21 bases lying between them. CDR3 length: 17 amino acids. In nucleotides, the CDR3 is TGTGCCAGCAGCGTCTTTGGAGGGGAAGCTCTCAAAAACATTCAGTACTTC. Amino acids: CASSVFGGEALKNIQYF.

Ten or more counts support this clonotype. This chain connects TRBV23-1 to TRBJ1-6, with D possibly TRBD1 on 5 matching bases. TRBV23-1 is treated as an ORF (open reading frame) with a function not yet certain. Trimming shortened V by 0 bases and J by 3 bases, and 9 bases separated the two germline ends. The CDR3 extends over 16 amino acids. The CDR3 bases are TGCGCCAGCAGTCAATCCGGACACCTCTATAATTCACCCCTCCACTTT. The encoded protein is CASSQSGHLYNSPLHF.

J is TRBJ1-4 and V is TRBV28; D not certain. This CDR3 is 14 amino acids long. Germline V gene data show CDR1 as MDHEN and CDR2 as SYDVKM. Trimming removed 3 bases at V and 7 bases at J, with 12 bases between. CDR3 residues: CASSLAVRGEKLFF. CDR3 sequence (DNA): TGTGCCAGCAGTTTGGCGGTGCGGGGTGAAAAACTGTTTTTT. Full variable domain (missing parts from reference TRBV28 and TRBJ1-4): DVKVTQSSRYLVKRTGEKVFLECVQDMDHENMFWYRQDPGLGLRLIYFSYDVKMKEKGDIPEGYSVSREKKERFSLILESASTNQTSMYLCASSLAVRGEKLFFGSGTQLSVL.

V usage is TRBV5-5 and J usage is TRBJ2-7; possibly TRBD1 or TRBD2 for D (6 bases each). Germline V gene data show CDR1 as SGHKS and CDR2 as YYEKEE (reference sequence). The CDR3 totals 14 residues. CDR3 protein: CVSSPRGDIYEQYV. Written as DNA, the CDR3 is TGTGTCAGCAGCCCGAGGGGGGACATCTACGAGCAGTACGTC.

The chain is built from TRBV29-1 and TRBJ2-7; D gene ambiguous. Germline lookup yields CDR1 SQVTM and CDR2 ANQGSEA. The CDR3 has 11 residues. Trimming left V 7 bases short and J 2 bases short, with 9 bases between. CDR3 sequence (DNA): TGCAGCGGCGGCGGAGCCTACGAGCAGTACTTC. Translating it yields CSGGGAYEQYF.

The chain joins TRBV5-1 to TRBJ2-3, with D perhaps TRBD1 (6 bases). Germline V gives CDR1 SGHRS, CDR2 YFSETQ. The V end was cut by 7 bases, the J end by 2 bases, with 14 bases between. This CDR3 comprises 14 residues. The CDR3 loop reads CASHDGTITDTQYF. The CDR3 DNA reads TGCGCCAGCCACGACGGGACAATCACAGATACGCAGTATTTT.

This clonotype was counted between two and nine times. The gene calls are TRBV20-1 and TRBJ2-1, with D tentatively TRBD2 (7 bases). The ends were cut back, 4 bases at V and 8 bases at J, with 15 bases in the middle. Germline-derived CDR1 and CDR2 are DFQATT and SNEGSKA (reference sequence). There are 13 residues in the CDR3. Here the CDR3 DNA reads TGCAGTGCTATCGCGGGGGCCGGGTATGAGCAGTTCTTC. This gives the protein CSAIAGAGYEQFF.

This clonotype was detected many times. The rearrangement uses TRBV29-1 and TRBJ1-4, with TRBD1 identical over 7 bases. The CDR3 is 16 residues long. Germline trimming cut 6 bases from V and 0 bases from J; bases unmatched to any gene: 10. In germline, CDR1 is SQVTM, CDR2 ANQGSEA. The CDR3 spells CSVPDRAFATNEKLFF. The CDR3 nucleotides read TGCAGCGTCCCAGACAGGGCTTTTGCAACTAATGAAAAACTGTTTTTT.

This clonotype was picked up a small number of times. The chain uses TRBV3-1 and TRBJ2-1, with D perhaps assigned TRBD1 or TRBD2 (5 bases each). The CDR3 consists of 14 residues. Germline-derived CDR1 and CDR2 are LGHDT and YNNKEL (reference sequence). This CDR3 is CKTKRGSQGNEQFF. In nucleotides, the CDR3 is TGTAAAACTAAACGGGGCAGCCAGGGCAATGAGCAGTTCTTC.

This clonotype was found many times. The chain uses TRBV20-1 and TRBJ1-1; possibly TRBD1 for D (6 bases). From germline, CDR1 is DFQATT and CDR2 SNEGSKA (reference sequence). This CDR3 is 14 amino acids long. V gave up 8 bases and J gave up 1 base, with 17 bases separating them. CDR3 sequence: CSIAHTGRNTEAFF. In DNA form, the CDR3 reads TGCAGTATCGCTCATACAGGGCGGAACACTGAAGCTTTCTTT.

This clonotype was seen ten or more times. This sequence joins TRBV12-3 or TRBV12-4 and TRBJ1-6; D is ambiguous. With 4 bases removed from V and 5 bases from J, the gap between germline ends came to 9 bases. This CDR3 is built from 14 residues. The CDR3 DNA sequence: TGTGCCAGCAGTTCCAGGACGGATAATTCACCCCTCCACTTT. Its protein product is CASSSRTDNSPLHF.

This clonotype was recorded only once. The CDR3 does not end in the conserved phenylalanine or tryptophan, so this is likely a read error. This chain links TRBV20-1 with TRBJ2-2; D is undetermined. The CDR3 loop spans 14 amino acids. V dropped 3 bases and J dropped 5 bases, with 13 bases sitting between them. CDR1 and CDR2 from the germline V gene are DFQATT and SNEGSKA (reference sequence). CDR3: CSARLQIETGELFS. The CDR3 DNA reads as TGCAGTGCTAGGTTGCAGATTGAAACCGGGGAGCTGTTTTCT.

The rearrangement joins TRBV7-9 to TRBJ1-6, with D hard to call. Looked up from germline, CDR1 is SEHNR and CDR2 is FQNEAQ (reference sequence). V dropped 2 bases and J dropped 16 bases, with 9 bases sitting between them. CDR3 size: 11 residues. The CDR3 bases are TGTGCCAGCAGCTTAAGAGATTCACTCCACTTT. Translated, it gives CASSLRDSLHF.

The V gene is TRBV4-2, the J gene TRBJ1-1; weak D call: TRBD1 (5 bases). The CDR3 extends over 15 amino acids. Between the trimmed V and J ends, which lost 0 bases and 1 base, there was a span of 9 bases. Germline loops: CDR1 LGHNA, CDR2 YNFKEQ. The CDR3 DNA is TGTGCCAGCAGCCAAGAAGGTCAGGGGAACACTGAAGCTTTCTTT. Translating gives CASSQEGQGNTEAFF.

The table lists this clonotype with a few counts. The gene calls are TRBV3-1 and TRBJ1-3, with D uncertain. V lost 5 bases to trimming and J lost 0 bases, with 8 bases between them. The CDR3 has 14 amino acids. Germline V lookup: CDR1 LGHDT, CDR2 YNNKEL (reference sequence). This chain's CDR3 is CASSDTRSGNTIYF. The CDR3 region has the DNA TGTGCCAGCAGCGACACGCGCTCTGGAAACACCATATATTTT.

This clonotype came up many times. The rearrangement links TRBV5-6 to TRBJ2-5, with D perhaps given as TRBD1 or TRBD2 (5 bases each). Germline lookup yields CDR1 SGHDT and CDR2 YYEEEE. Trimming pared 3 bases from V and 0 bases from J, leaving 15 bases between. The CDR3 runs to 16 residues. The CDR3 here is CASSSGPDWHQETQYF. The CDR3 nucleotides read TGTGCCAGCAGCTCGGGGCCAGACTGGCACCAAGAGACCCAGTACTTC. The complete variable domain, with remaining parts taken from reference TRBV5-6 and TRBJ2-5, reads DAGVTQSPTHLIKTRGQQVTLRCSPKSGHDTVSWYQQALGQGPQFIFQYYEEEERQRGNFPDRFSGHQFPNYSSELNVNALLLGDSALYLCASSSGPDWHQETQYFGPGTRLLVL.

This clonotype was seen at least ten times. V gene TRBV7-9 combines with J gene TRBJ2-7; D remains unclear. Germline CDR1 reads SEHNR; CDR2 reads FQNEAQ (reference sequence). Trimming pared 1 base from V and 5 bases from J, leaving 9 bases between. This CDR3 contains 13 residues. The CDR3 DNA is TGTGCCAGCAGCTTAGTTAGGGCTAACGAGCAGTACGTC. Its protein is CASSLVRANEQYV.

This clonotype was observed many times. The chain recombines TRBV6-5 with TRBJ2-5; D tentatively fits TRBD1 or TRBD2 (5 bases each). Germline V gene sequence: CDR1 MNHEY, CDR2 SVGAGI. CDR3 length equals 17 residues. Trimming pared 2 bases from V and 5 bases from J, leaving 21 bases between. The chain's CDR3 is CASSYRDARGRAETQYF. The CDR3 nucleotides read TGTGCCAGCAGTTACAGGGATGCCCGGGGCAGGGCCGAGACCCAGTACTTC.

On this clonotype: One junction end disagrees with the germline gene, perhaps due to a read error. This chain links TRBV11-2 with TRBJ1-2; 12 nucleotides line up with TRBD1. Germline-derived CDR1 and CDR2 are SGHAT and FQNNGV. This CDR3 is 16 amino acids long. CDR3 coding DNA: TGTGACAGCAGCATCCGTCCGGGACAGGGGGCTGATGGCTACACCTTC. Protein: CDSSIRPGQGADGYTF.

Ten or more counts support this clonotype. V and J are TRBV7-9 and TRBJ1-2; D is ambiguous. There are 11 residues in the CDR3. Germline V CDR1 and CDR2: SEHNR, FQNEAQ (reference sequence). CDR3 loop: CLGSELYGYTF. The CDR3 region has the DNA TGTTTAGGTTCAGAACTCTATGGCTACACCTTC.

The chain recombines TRBV18 with TRBJ2-5, with D possibly TRBD1 on 6 matching bases. Germline CDR1 reads KGHSH; CDR2 reads LQKENI. The CDR3 runs to 15 residues. Trimming took 2 bases from V and 1 from J, leaving 11 bases between them. As DNA, the CDR3 is TGTGCCAGCTCACCAATGGCAGGGGTCCAAGAGACCCAGTACTTC. It encodes CASSPMAGVQETQYF.